This T cell receptor (beta chain) was sequenced for a study of cytomegalovirus exposure and HLA in healthy donors. Study information: The study's early data release held around 85 million unique TCRs from HLA-typed donors.

Primers included in the PCR were 60 Vbeta and 13 Jbeta primers. The repertoire was sequenced with immunoSEQ multiplex PCR; TCRdb's copy has only in-frame clones and lacks some. The repertoire consists of approximately 170,000 clones, with more than 70% occurring once and the leading ten covering around 1.5%. About this clone: What it binds is unknown.

The study, taken as a whole, reports: Later analysis showed most CMV-associated TCR beta chains appearing HLA-restricted. Some V segments (TRBV6-2 and TRBV6-3 among them) were excluded as indistinguishable. In a later analysis, TCR beta V- and J-gene trimming showed a link to a missense DCLRE1C variant.

Looked up from germline, CDR1 is WSHSY and CDR2 is SAAADI. The CDR3 spans 14 residues. Trimming cost V 6 bases and J 5 bases, with 16 bases left between them. The receptor was derived from a girl between 10 and 17 years old in good health and CMV-seronegative. The V gene is TRBV10-2, the J gene TRBJ2-5, with no clear D. The sequencing sample was made of PBMCs. In nucleotides, the CDR3 is TGCGCCAGCAGCCCCAATGACGTCAGGGAGACCCAGTACTTC. Amino acid sequence: CASSPNDVRETQYF.